This section outlines one TCR beta chain sequence together with its context. The data derive from a study of blood T cell repertoires in COVID-19. Study context: The United States, Italy and Spain supplied acute and convalescent COVID-19 samples. PBMCs, B-cell-depleted T cells, or T cells provided the cDNA or gDNA that made up the material.

As originally analysed: Cell counts per sample came from amplifying reference gene primers. Sequenced by immunoSEQ multiplex PCR; TCRdb stores in-frame clones only, minus some. D and trimming were read from the DNA, whereas the V and J calls and clone size are those reported in that table. The sample consists of about 160,000 clones, about 90% of them appearing once. Germline-derived CDR1 and CDR2 are MDHEN and SYDVKM. This CDR3 is 15 amino acids long. Unmatched junction bases numbered 10, after V lost 5 bases and J lost 9 bases. The sample consisted of peripheral blood. This TCR came from a young man with COVID-19, enrolled during active disease. This chain connects TRBV28 to TRBJ1-6; TRBD1 aligns across 7 bases. CDR3 sequence: CASSGLDREGSPLHF. Written as DNA, the CDR3 is TGTGCCAGCAGTGGACTCGACAGGGAAGGTTCACCCCTCCACTTT.